This TCR beta chain originates from a study of blood T cell repertoires in COVID-19. Study as a whole: There were acute and convalescent COVID-19 samples, and they came from the United States, Italy and Spain.

The CDR3 is 17 residues long. The V and J ends lost 5 bases and 4 bases respectively, with 22 bases between them. The germline gives CDR1 SGHTA, CDR2 FQGNSA. Under the authors' procedure: How many nucleated cells were present was estimated from reference gene primer amplification. Sequencing used immunoSEQ multiplex PCR; TCRdb keeps in-frame clones, though not all of them. Clone size and V and J calls were adopted from that table, with D and trimming inferred from the DNA. This table holds over 150,000 clones, less than 80% found once. The specimen sequenced was peripheral blood. The chain combines TRBV7-2 with TRBJ2-3; a possible D gene is TRBD2 (6 bases). This receptor was taken from a woman aged 50 to 60 with acute or convalescent COVID-19. The CDR3, as DNA: TGTGCCAGCAGCCGCCGAGATAGCGGACAAAGGGCAGATACGCAGTATTTT. Residues: CASSRRDSGQRADTQYF.